This T cell receptor (beta chain) was observed in a study of CD8 T cells in ankylosing spondylitis. Findings and caveats of the study: Seemingly characteristic of ankylosing spondylitis blood was a TCR beta motif consisting of fewer than 10 highly homologous variants. Clones linked to the disease showed a CD8+ phenotype. They occurred at relatively low frequencies in peripheral blood.

Using quantitative 5'-RACE with molecular barcodes, the authors made TCR beta libraries. TCRdb processed the 5' RACE reads anew with MiXCR; each CDR3 protein has one entry. Here the sample spans under 450,000 distinct CDR3 sequences, 17% being singletons. This clonotype came up once. Its antigen is unknown. The ends were cut back, 7 bases at V and 6 bases at J, with 19 bases in the middle. The CDR3 covers 15 residues. Germline CDR1 and CDR2: MNHNS and SASEGT. The receptor comes from a male donor with ankylosing spondylitis. Sequenced material: blood, either unsorted or a sorted T cell fraction (not recorded which). This chain connects TRBV6-1 to TRBJ1-5; D not resolved. The CDR3 DNA sequence: TGTGCCAGCACCCCGGATGGCGGTATAGGTCAGCCCCAGCATTTT. Its translation: CASTPDGGIGQPQHF.